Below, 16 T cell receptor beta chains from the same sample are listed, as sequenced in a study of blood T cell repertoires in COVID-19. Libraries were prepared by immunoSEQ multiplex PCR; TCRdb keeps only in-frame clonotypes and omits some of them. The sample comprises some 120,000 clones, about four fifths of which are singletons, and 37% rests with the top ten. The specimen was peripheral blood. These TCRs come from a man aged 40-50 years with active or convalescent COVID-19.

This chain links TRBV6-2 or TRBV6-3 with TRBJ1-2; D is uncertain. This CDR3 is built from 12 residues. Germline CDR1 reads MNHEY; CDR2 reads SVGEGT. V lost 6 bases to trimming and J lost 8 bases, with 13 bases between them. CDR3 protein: CASSKRLGGYTF. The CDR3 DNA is TGTGCCAGCAGCAAAAGACTAGGAGGCTACACCTTC.

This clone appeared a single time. This chain's CDR3 is CATSGLLTYEKLFF. The CDR3 nucleotides read TGTGCCACCAGCGGGCTCCTTACCTATGAAAAACTGTTTTTT. This chain uses TRBV15 with TRBJ1-4; no definite D call. The length of the CDR3 is 14 residues. Trimming left V 5 bases short and J 6 bases short, with 13 bases between. Germline lookup yields CDR1 LNHNV and CDR2 YYDKDF (reference sequence).

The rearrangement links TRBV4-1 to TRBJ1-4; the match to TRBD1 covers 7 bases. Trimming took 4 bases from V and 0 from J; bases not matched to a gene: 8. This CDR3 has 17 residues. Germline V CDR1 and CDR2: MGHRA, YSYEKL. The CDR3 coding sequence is TGCGCCAGCAGCCGGATGCCTGGACAGGCAACTAATGAAAAACTGTTTTTT. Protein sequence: CASSRMPGQATNEKLFF.

The CDR3 DNA reads as TGTGCCAGCAGCGCGGACAGCACCGACTATGGCTACACCTTC. It is translated as CASSADSTDYGYTF. The chain carries TRBV9 and TRBJ1-2; possible D gene TRBD1, 6 bases. The V gene's germline CDR1 is SGDLS and CDR2 YYNGEE. V was pared by 3 bases and J by 3 bases, with 12 bases between. CDR3 length equals 14 residues.

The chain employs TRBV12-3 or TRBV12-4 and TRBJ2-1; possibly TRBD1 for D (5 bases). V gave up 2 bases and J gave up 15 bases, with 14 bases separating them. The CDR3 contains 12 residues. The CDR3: CASSLRAGIPFF. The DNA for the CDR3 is TGTGCCAGCAGTTTAAGGGCAGGGATTCCGTTCTTC.

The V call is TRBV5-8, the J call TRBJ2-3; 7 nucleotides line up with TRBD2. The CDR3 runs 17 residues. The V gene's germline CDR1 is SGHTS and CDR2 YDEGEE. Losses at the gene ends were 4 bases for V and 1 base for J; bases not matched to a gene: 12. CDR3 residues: CASSASGWGGGTDTQYF. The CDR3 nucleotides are TGTGCCAGCAGCGCCTCCGGTTGGGGGGGAGGCACAGATACGCAGTATTTT.

This CDR3 reads CASSQGAGTYEQYF. Here the CDR3 DNA reads TGTGCCAGCAGCCAAGGTGCGGGGACCTACGAGCAGTACTTC. The chain carries TRBV7-2 and TRBJ2-7, with D possibly matching TRBD2 (6 bases). CDR3 length: 14 amino acids. CDR1 SGHTA and CDR2 FQGNSA come from the germline V gene. The V end lost 5 bases, the J end lost 2 bases, and 13 bases lay between the germline ends.

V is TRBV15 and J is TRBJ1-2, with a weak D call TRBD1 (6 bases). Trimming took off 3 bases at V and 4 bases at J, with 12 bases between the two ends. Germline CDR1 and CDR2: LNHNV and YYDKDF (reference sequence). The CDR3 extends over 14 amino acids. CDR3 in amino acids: CATSRAGDLYGYTF. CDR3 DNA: TGTGCCACCAGCAGGGCAGGGGACCTCTATGGCTACACCTTC.

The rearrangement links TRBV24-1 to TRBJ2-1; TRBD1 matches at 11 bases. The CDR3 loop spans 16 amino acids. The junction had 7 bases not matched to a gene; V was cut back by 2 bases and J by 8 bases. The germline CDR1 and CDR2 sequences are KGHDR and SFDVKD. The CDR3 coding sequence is TGTGCCACCAGTGATTCCGGACAGGGGGCTATCGATGAGCAGTTCTTC. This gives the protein CATSDSGQGAIDEQFF.

The CDR3, as DNA: TGTGCCAGCAGCCTTACGGGGTCGAACACCGGGGAGCTGTTTTTT. Protein: CASSLTGSNTGELFF. The chain links TRBV21-1 to TRBJ2-2; TRBD2, the table's D call, lacks a check against the DNA. TRBV21-1 counts as a pseudogene. This CDR3 is 15 amino acids long.

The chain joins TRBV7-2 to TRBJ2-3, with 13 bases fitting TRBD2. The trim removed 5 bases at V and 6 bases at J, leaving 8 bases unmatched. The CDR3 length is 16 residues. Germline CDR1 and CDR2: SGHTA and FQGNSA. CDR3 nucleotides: TGTGCCAGCAGCCCCACTAGCGGGGGGGCCGGTGATACGCAGTATTTT. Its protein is CASSPTSGGAGDTQYF.

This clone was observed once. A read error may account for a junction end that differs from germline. The DNA of the CDR3 is TGTGCCAGCAGCTTAGGACTAGCGGGGGCCTTGCACTTC. Encoded protein: CASSLGLAGALHF. The chain is built from TRBV7-8 and TRBJ2-5, with 12 bases aligning to TRBD2. Germline CDR1 is SGHVS and CDR2 is FQNEAQ. The CDR3 covers 13 residues.

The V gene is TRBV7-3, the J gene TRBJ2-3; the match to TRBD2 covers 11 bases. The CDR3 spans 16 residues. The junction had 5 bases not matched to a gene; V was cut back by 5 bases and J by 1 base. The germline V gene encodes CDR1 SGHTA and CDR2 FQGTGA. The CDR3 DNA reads TGTGCCAGCAGCGCCCGTAGCGGGGGGGGCACAGATACGCAGTATTTT. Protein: CASSARSGGGTDTQYF.

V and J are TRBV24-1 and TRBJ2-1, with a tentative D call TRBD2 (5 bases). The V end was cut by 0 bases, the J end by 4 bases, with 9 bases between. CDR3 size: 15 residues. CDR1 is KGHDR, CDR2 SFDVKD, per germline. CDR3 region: CATSDLQREYNEQFF. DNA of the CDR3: TGTGCCACCAGTGATTTGCAAAGGGAGTACAATGAGCAGTTCTTC.

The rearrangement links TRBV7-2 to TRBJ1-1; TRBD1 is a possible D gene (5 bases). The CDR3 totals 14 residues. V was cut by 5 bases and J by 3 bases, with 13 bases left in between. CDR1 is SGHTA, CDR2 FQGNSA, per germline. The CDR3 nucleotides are TGTGCCAGCAGCGTGGGACTCCAGGACACTGAAGCTTTCTTT. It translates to CASSVGLQDTEAFF.

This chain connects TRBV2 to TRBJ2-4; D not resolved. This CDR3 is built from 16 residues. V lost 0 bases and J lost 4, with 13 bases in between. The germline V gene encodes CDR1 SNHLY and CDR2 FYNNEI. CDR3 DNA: TGTGCCAGCAGTGAAGCGCCTGGCCAAGTGAAAAACATTCAGTACTTC. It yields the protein CASSEAPGQVKNIQYF.